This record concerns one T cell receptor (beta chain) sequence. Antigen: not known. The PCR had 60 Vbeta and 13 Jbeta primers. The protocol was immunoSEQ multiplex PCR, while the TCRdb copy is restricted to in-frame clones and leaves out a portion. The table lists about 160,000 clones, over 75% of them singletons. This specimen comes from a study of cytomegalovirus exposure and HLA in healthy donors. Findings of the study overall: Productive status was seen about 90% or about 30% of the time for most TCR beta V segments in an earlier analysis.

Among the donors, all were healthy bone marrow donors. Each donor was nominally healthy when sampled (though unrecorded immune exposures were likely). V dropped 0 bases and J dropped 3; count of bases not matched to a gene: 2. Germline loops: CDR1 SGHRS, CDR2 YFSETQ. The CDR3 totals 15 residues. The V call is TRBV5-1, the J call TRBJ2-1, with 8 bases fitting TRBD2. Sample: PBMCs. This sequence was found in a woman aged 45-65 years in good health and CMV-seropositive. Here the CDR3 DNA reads TGCGCCAGCAGCTTGGGTGCGGGGGGCTACAATGAGCAGTTCTTC. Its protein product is CASSLGAGGYNEQFF.